This T cell receptor (beta chain) originates from a study of blood T cell repertoires in COVID-19. The repertoire was sequenced with immunoSEQ multiplex PCR; TCRdb's copy has only in-frame clones and lacks some. The sample consists of over 250,000 clones, 70% to 90% of them appearing once. There are 14 residues in the CDR3. The V segment lost 4 bases and the J segment 7 bases; nucleotides outside the gene matches: 5. Per the germline V gene, CDR1 is SEHNR and CDR2 is FQNEAQ (reference sequence). The gene calls are TRBV7-9 and TRBJ1-4, with 8 bases fitting TRBD1. This TCR was sampled from a woman aged 25 to 39 who had recovered from COVID-19. Sequenced sample: PBMCs or T cells enriched from blood (not recorded which). CDR3 residues: CASSSGQGREKLFF. CDR3 sequence (DNA): TGTGCCAGCAGCTCAGGACAGGGTCGTGAAAAACTGTTTTTT.